These 10 T cell receptor beta chains share one sample of origin, sequenced in a study of blood T cells in healthy people across ages. Primed by a sample-barcoded 5' primer and a J-beta primer mix, a second PCR proceeded for roughly 6 to 12 cycles. Using its own MiXCR run on the 5' RACE reads, TCRdb lists one record per CDR3 protein. Among about 1 million distinct CDR3 sequences listed, about 25% were seen once. These records were also assigned to another study, of T cells of mothers and their children.

The sequencing input was blood. These receptor sequences come from a girl aged 2 to 10 in good health.

J is TRBJ1-5 and V is TRBV10-3; D unclear. The V end lost 4 bases, the J end lost 0 bases, and 13 bases lay between the germline ends. The CDR3 sequence is 16 residues long. Germline assignment: CDR1 ENHRY and CDR2 SYGVKD. The CDR3 coding sequence is TGTGCCATCAGTGGGTCTAGTTCCTTTAGCAATCAGCCCCAGCATTTT. It encodes CAISGSSSFSNQPQHF.

This chain joins TRBV2 and TRBJ2-4; D remains unclear. Germline-derived CDR1 and CDR2 are SNHLY and FYNNEI. This CDR3 comprises 13 residues. V was pared by 3 bases and J by 4 bases, with 7 bases between. In nucleotides, the CDR3 is TGTGCCAGCAGTGACCTGGGAAAAAACATTCAGTACTTC. Its protein product is CASSDLGKNIQYF.

The J gene is TRBJ2-3, the V gene TRBV20-1, with 11 bases fitting TRBD2. Germline V gives CDR1 DFQATT, CDR2 SNEGSKA (reference sequence). J was trimmed by 3 bases and V by 5 bases; bases with no gene match: 10. This CDR3 has 16 residues. The DNA for the CDR3 is TGCAGTGCTTTTCCGACTAGCGGGGTAACGACAGATACGCAGTATTTT. Its translation is CSAFPTSGVTTDTQYF.

This clonotype was recorded a few times. The chain recombines TRBV27 with TRBJ2-5; 9 bases map to TRBD2. Per the germline V gene, CDR1 is MNHEY and CDR2 is SMNVEV (reference sequence). J was trimmed by 5 bases and V by 4 bases; bases with no gene match: 8. The CDR3 consists of 15 residues. The CDR3 loop reads CASSSPTSGLETQYF. CDR3 in DNA: TGTGCCAGCAGTTCCCCTACTAGCGGGTTGGAGACCCAGTACTTC.

The V gene is TRBV28, the J gene TRBJ1-2; D is unclear. Germline V gives CDR1 MDHEN, CDR2 SYDVKM. V shed 8 bases and J shed 0 bases, with 10 bases lying between them. The CDR3 totals 13 residues. The CDR3 DNA follows: TGTGCCAGCTGTACTGCGACTAACTATGGCTACACCTTC. Its protein product is CASCTATNYGYTF.

V and J are TRBV12-3 or TRBV12-4 and TRBJ1-6; D possibly corresponds to TRBD1 (5 bases). The CDR3 sequence is 13 residues long. V lost 8 bases and J lost 8, with 13 bases in between. CDR3 coding DNA: TGTGCCAGCGGCCGGGGCGCCGATTCACCCCTCCACTTT. It specifies CASGRGADSPLHF.

The CDR3 DNA reads TGTGCCAGCAGTTTAGAGCTTTCGACCCAGTACTTC. Its translation is CASSLELSTQYF. The chain employs TRBV12-3 or TRBV12-4 and TRBJ2-5; D is unclear. The CDR3 has 12 amino acids. The V and J ends lost 1 base and 7 bases respectively, with 7 bases between them.

This chain joins TRBV5-1 and TRBJ2-1; D remains ambiguous. Germline CDR1 SGHRS, CDR2 YFSETQ. CDR3 size: 15 residues. Trimming removed 1 base from V and 4 bases from J, with 12 bases in between. As DNA, the CDR3 is TGCGCCAGCAGCTTGAGGCCAGAAACTTACAATGAGCAGTTCTTC. As protein: CASSLRPETYNEQFF.

Only a few counts were recorded for this clonotype. The CDR3 sequence is CASSYGTALEAFF. In DNA, the CDR3 is TGTGCCAGCAGTTACGGGACAGCGCTGGAAGCTTTCTTT. The V call is TRBV6-2 or TRBV6-3, the J call TRBJ1-1; 7 nucleotides line up with TRBD1. V dropped 2 bases and J dropped 8; count of bases not matched to a gene: 5. The CDR3 extends over 13 amino acids. Germline CDR1 reads MNHEY; CDR2 reads SVGEGT.

This clonotype has a handful of counts. This chain joins TRBV7-8 and TRBJ2-2, with D unclear. This CDR3 is built from 18 residues. Trimming left V 0 bases short and J 6 bases short, with 20 bases between. CDR1 SGHVS and CDR2 FQNEAQ come from the germline V gene. CDR3 bases: TGTGCCAGCAGCTTAGCCGGCCCCGGATACAGACTTTCCGGGGAGCTGTTTTTT. Protein: CASSLAGPGYRLSGELFF.